The source of this T cell receptor (beta chain) is a study of blood T cell repertoires in COVID-19. The wider study: COVID-19 samples collected from the United States, Italy and Spain covered acute and convalescent phases. PBMCs, B-cell-depleted T cells, or T cells provided the cDNA or gDNA that made up the material.

J lost 4 bases, V lost 6 bases, and 8 bases had no gene match. The CDR3 is 15 amino acids. Per the germline V gene, CDR1 is MDHEN and CDR2 is SYDVKM. In the original workflow: Quantification of nucleated cells was approximated via reference gene primer amplification. Libraries were prepared by immunoSEQ multiplex PCR; TCRdb keeps only in-frame clonotypes and omits some of them. That table gives V, J and clone size, and the DNA gave D and trimming. The sample lists fewer than 85,000 clones, 82% occurring once. The clonotype originates from an older woman with acute or convalescent COVID-19. Sequencing was done on a sample of peripheral blood. This chain uses TRBV28 with TRBJ1-3; TRBD1 matches 8 bases. The CDR3 DNA follows: TGTGCCAGCAGATCCCCAGGGGGCTCCGGAAACACCATATATTTT. Translated: CASRSPGGSGNTIYF. The full variable domain, completed using reference TRBV28 and TRBJ1-3, is DVKVTQSSRYLVKRTGEKVFLECVQDMDHENMFWYRQDPGLGLRLIYFSYDVKMKEKGDIPEGYSVSREKKERFSLILESASTNQTSMYLCASRSPGGSGNTIYFGEGSWLTVV.